The 29 T cell receptor beta chains presented below share a single source sample, sequenced in a study of T cell repertoires in cytomegalovirus infection. TCRdb called the reads again in MiXCR, with one record for every CDR3 protein. The sample has around 100,000 distinct CDR3 sequences; around 22% are singletons. Sequenced sample: CD8+ T cells from PBMCs. Receptor source: a human donor in good health (CMV status not recorded). Some clones in this sample may be carry-over from other donors' samples.

The chain couples TRBV20-1 to TRBJ2-1; D remains unclear. This CDR3 is 14 amino acids long. CDR1 and CDR2 from the germline V gene are DFQATT and SNEGSKA (reference sequence). V lost 2 bases and J 1 base, leaving 9 bases between the germline ends. The CDR3 loop is CSARIARSYNEQFF. In DNA, the CDR3 is TGCAGTGCTAGAATAGCAAGGTCCTACAATGAGCAGTTCTTC.

This clonotype occurred many times. The chain is built from TRBV11-2 and TRBJ2-1; 11 bases match TRBD2. Germline-derived CDR1 and CDR2 are SGHAT and FQNNGV. V gave up 2 bases and J gave up 5 bases; unmatched junction bases: 8. This CDR3 contains 17 residues. CDR3 sequence reads: CASSLLLAGVSDNEQFF. Written as DNA, the CDR3 is TGTGCCAGCAGCTTACTACTAGCGGGAGTATCTGACAATGAGCAGTTCTTC.

The chain combines TRBV2 with TRBJ2-1; tentatively, D is TRBD2 (6 bases). CDR1 is SNHLY, CDR2 FYNNEI, per germline. CDR3 length equals 16 residues. Trimming removed 2 bases at V and 2 bases at J, with 13 bases between. CDR3 sequence: CASSEPQRAPYNEQFF. The CDR3 DNA reads TGTGCCAGCAGTGAACCCCAGCGGGCACCCTACAATGAGCAGTTCTTC.

This clonotype was detected a few times. The chain uses TRBV4-1 and TRBJ2-7; D is possibly TRBD1 (5 bases). This CDR3 contains 17 residues. Germline V gene data show CDR1 as MGHRA and CDR2 as YSYEKL. Between the trimmed V and J ends, which lost 1 base and 3 bases, there was a span of 19 bases. CDR3 DNA sequence: TGCGCCAGCAGCCAAGGGGCAGGGATAGGGAAAATCTACGAGCAGTACTTC. Its translation: CASSQGAGIGKIYEQYF.

A remark on this clonotype: This could be a read error, since a much larger clone is one nucleotide away. The chain combines TRBV7-9 with TRBJ1-3; 10 positions agree with TRBD1. The germline CDR1 and CDR2 sequences are SEHNR and FQNEAQ (reference sequence). CDR3 length: 16 amino acids. CDR3 sequence (DNA): TGTGCCAGCAGCACCCACCGGGACAGGGGTGGAAACACCATAAATTTT. Protein product: CASSTHRDRGGNTINF.

This clonotype was counted a single time. This CDR3 reads CSALEQGEAFF. CDR3 sequence (DNA): TGCAGCGCCCTGGAACAGGGTGAAGCTTTCTTT. The V and J genes are TRBV29-1 and TRBJ1-1; D might be TRBD1 (6 bases). The ends were cut back, 7 bases at V and 7 bases at J, with 13 bases in the middle. CDR1 and CDR2 from the germline V gene are SQVTM and ANQGSEA. The CDR3 has 11 amino acids.

This clonotype was found many times. At one boundary the junction diverges from the germline segment, which might be a read error. The chain employs TRBV7-8 and TRBJ1-4, with 7 bases aligning to TRBD1. Per the germline V gene, CDR1 is SGHVS and CDR2 is FQNEAQ. There are 16 residues in the CDR3. Here the CDR3 reads CASSSHQGGPKEKLFF. The CDR3 DNA reads as TGTGCCAGCAGCTCGCATCAGGGGGGGCCTAAAGAAAAACTGTTTTTT.

This clonotype occurred many times. The chain carries TRBV4-3 and TRBJ1-2, with D tentatively TRBD1 (6 bases). The germline gives CDR1 LGHNA, CDR2 YSLEER. Trimming took off 0 bases at V and 4 bases at J, with 12 bases between the two ends. The CDR3 has 15 amino acids. CDR3 nucleotides: TGCGCCAGCAGCCAAGACCGGGACACAGGCTATGGCTACACCTTC. Translating it yields CASSQDRDTGYGYTF.

This clonotype was seen a few times. The chain links TRBV27 to TRBJ1-4; TRBD1 matches 9 bases. Germline CDR1 MNHEY, CDR2 SMNVEV (reference sequence). J lost 8 bases, V lost 0 bases, and 10 bases had no gene match. There are 17 residues in the CDR3. The CDR3 region has the DNA TGTGCCAGCAGTTTATCTGCGGGACAGGGACTTACAGAAAAACTGTTTTTT. Amino acids: CASSLSAGQGLTEKLFF. Supplemented by reference TRBV27 and TRBJ1-4, the full variable domain reads EAQVTQNPRYLITVTGKKLTVTCSQNMNHEYMSWYRQDPGLGLRQIYYSMNVEVTDKGDVPEGYKVSRKEKRNFPLILESPSPNQTSLYFCASSLSAGQGLTEKLFFGSGTQLSVL.

This clonotype has more than one count but fewer than ten. The chain links TRBV6-2 or TRBV6-3 to TRBJ2-7; D unresolved. Germline V gene sequence: CDR1 MNHEY, CDR2 SVGEGT. With 5 bases removed from V and 2 bases from J, the gap between germline ends came to 10 bases. This CDR3 region has 13 residues. The CDR3 here is CASSPYVTYEQYF. CDR3 nucleotides: TGTGCCAGCAGTCCCTACGTTACCTACGAGCAGTACTTC.

This clonotype has a handful of counts. The V gene is TRBV20-1, the J gene TRBJ2-3, with D possibly matching TRBD1 (5 bases). Trimming removed 6 bases at V and 2 bases at J, with 15 bases between. The CDR3 contains 14 residues. Per germline, CDR1 DFQATT and CDR2 SNEGSKA (reference sequence). DNA for the CDR3: TGCAGTGCCTGGGGTATGACAGACACAGATACGCAGTATTTT. Translating gives CSAWGMTDTDTQYF.

J is TRBJ2-2 and V is TRBV7-2; 7 bases match TRBD1. From germline, CDR1 is SGHTA and CDR2 FQGNSA. CDR3 size: 17 residues. The junction had 10 bases not matched to a gene; V was cut back by 6 bases and J by 0 bases. In DNA form, the CDR3 reads TGTGCCAGCAGTTTCATAGTTGGGACAGCGAACACCGGGGAGCTGTTTTTT. It yields the protein CASSFIVGTANTGELFF. The full variable domain, rest sourced from reference TRBV7-2 and TRBJ2-2, is GAGVSQSPSNKVTEKGKDVELRCDPISGHTALYWYRQSLGQGLEFLIYFQGNSAPDKSGLPSDRFSAERTGGSVSTLTIQRTQQEDSAVYLCASSFIVGTANTGELFFGEGSRLTVL.

The J gene is TRBJ2-5, the V gene TRBV6-2 or TRBV6-3; perhaps TRBD1 as D (6 bases). V lost 5 bases and J 2 bases, leaving 18 bases between the germline ends. CDR3 length equals 16 residues. Looked up from germline, CDR1 is MNHEY and CDR2 is SVGEGT. This CDR3 reads CASSVCFRTAQETQYF. DNA of the CDR3: TGTGCCAGCAGTGTCTGTTTCAGGACAGCTCAAGAGACCCAGTACTTC.

The chain employs TRBV20-1 and TRBJ2-1; D not certain. This CDR3 contains 12 residues. Germline CDR1 and CDR2: DFQATT and SNEGSKA (reference sequence). The V gene lost 1 base and the J gene lost 5 bases, with 6 bases spanning the gap. Written as DNA, the CDR3 is TGCAGTGCTAGAGTCCCAAACAATGAGCAGTTCTTC. Protein sequence: CSARVPNNEQFF.

The rearrangement links TRBV10-3 to TRBJ1-5; no clear D gene. V was clipped by 8 bases and J by 1 base, with 6 bases between them. The CDR3 has 12 amino acids. The germline CDR1 and CDR2 sequences are ENHRY and SYGVKD. Written as DNA, the CDR3 is TGTGCCATCCTGCGAAGCAATCAGCCCCAGCATTTT. Its translation is CAILRSNQPQHF.

The table lists this clonotype with a few counts. The chain couples TRBV5-1 to TRBJ1-1; TRBD1 aligns across 7 bases. V was clipped by 4 bases and J by 11 bases; unmatched bases: 5. The CDR3 spans 11 residues. CDR1 and CDR2 from the germline V gene are SGHRS and YFSETQ. CDR3 coding DNA: TGCGCCAGCAGCGGCGGACAGGAGGCTTTCTTT. This encodes CASSGGQEAFF.

CDR3 sequence reads: CSAPSGGGGGSYNEQFF. Here the CDR3 DNA reads TGCAGTGCTCCGTCGGGCGGGGGCGGGGGCTCCTACAATGAGCAGTTCTTC. V and J are TRBV20-1 and TRBJ2-1; a possible D gene is TRBD2 (7 bases). V was cut by 5 bases and J by 0 bases, with 20 bases left in between. From germline, CDR1 is DFQATT and CDR2 SNEGSKA (reference sequence). This CDR3 region has 17 residues.

This clonotype was seen only a few times. The gene calls are TRBV28 and TRBJ2-1; the D gene is possibly TRBD2 (5 bases). The CDR3 is 14 residues long. Per the germline V gene, CDR1 is MDHEN and CDR2 is SYDVKM. Deletions cut 6 bases from V and 3 bases from J, with 12 bases between. The CDR3 nucleotides are TGTGCCAGCAGGATTCCTCGGGACTACAATGAGCAGTTCTTC. Its translation: CASRIPRDYNEQFF.

The rearrangement uses TRBV6-2 or TRBV6-3 and TRBJ2-7; D is perhaps TRBD2 (6 bases). The germline V gene has CDR1 MNHEY and CDR2 SVGEGT. V lost 4 bases and J lost 1, with 14 bases in between. CDR3 length: 15 amino acids. The CDR3 is CASSWTGEGSYEQYF. The CDR3 DNA reads as TGTGCCAGCAGTTGGACGGGAGAGGGATCCTACGAGCAGTACTTC.

V usage is TRBV6-2 or TRBV6-3 and J usage is TRBJ1-1; TRBD1 agrees at 10 bases. The CDR3 covers 12 residues. Germline V gene lookup returns CDR1 MNHEY and CDR2 SVGEGT. The V gene end was trimmed by 8 bases and the J gene end by 4 bases; junction bases not matched to a gene: 1. The CDR3 region has the DNA TGTGCCAGCTGGACAGGGGGCACTGAAGCTTTCTTT. Amino acid sequence: CASWTGGTEAFF.

This rearrangement joins TRBV15 to TRBJ1-1; 7 bases line up with TRBD1. V shed 6 bases and J 6 bases; nucleotides not matched to a gene: 7. The CDR3 has 13 amino acids. Germline V lookup: CDR1 LNHNV, CDR2 YYDKDF (reference sequence). The CDR3 protein is CATSPGGRAEAFF. DNA for the CDR3: TGTGCCACCAGTCCAGGGGGAAGGGCTGAAGCTTTCTTT.

This clonotype was seen a handful of times. The chain links TRBV9 to TRBJ2-5; 10 bases line up with TRBD2. Looked up from germline, CDR1 is SGDLS and CDR2 is YYNGEE. The CDR3 is 14 residues long. The V segment lost 4 bases and the J segment 5 bases; nucleotides outside the gene matches: 5. CDR3 protein: CASSPASGSETQYF. Written as DNA, the CDR3 is TGTGCCAGCAGCCCGGCTAGCGGGAGTGAGACCCAGTACTTC.

This clonotype was counted only a few times. The gene calls are TRBV4-1 and TRBJ2-3; tentatively, D is TRBD1 (6 bases). The V gene's germline CDR1 is MGHRA and CDR2 YSYEKL. The V end lost 0 bases, the J end lost 4 bases, and 23 bases lay between the germline ends. The CDR3 sequence is 19 residues long. CDR3 region: CASSQEQVIVRGDADTQYF. The CDR3 DNA is TGCGCCAGCAGCCAAGAACAGGTTATTGTCAGGGGAGATGCAGATACGCAGTATTTT.

This clonotype has more than one count but fewer than ten. The rearrangement joins TRBV10-3 to TRBJ2-5; D is unclear. The CDR3 is 15 amino acids. The V end was cut by 3 bases, the J end by 1 base, with 12 bases between. Germline V lookup: CDR1 ENHRY, CDR2 SYGVKD. Here the CDR3 reads CAISEPGRTQETQYF. In DNA form, the CDR3 reads TGTGCCATCAGTGAACCTGGACGGACCCAAGAGACCCAGTACTTC.

This clonotype was observed many times. The chain combines TRBV12-3 or TRBV12-4 with TRBJ2-7, with D perhaps given as TRBD1 or TRBD2 (5 bases each). V lost 3 bases and J 5 bases, leaving 17 bases between the germline ends. The CDR3 extends over 15 amino acids. The CDR3 DNA reads as TGTGCCAGCAGTTTCGCCGGGACGTCGTACGACGAGCAGTACTTC. This translates into CASSFAGTSYDEQYF.

This clonotype has ten or more counts. The V call is TRBV6-1, the J call TRBJ2-1; perhaps TRBD1 as D (7 bases). Germline V gives CDR1 MNHNS, CDR2 SASEGT. The CDR3 length is 15 residues. The ends were cut back, 7 bases at V and 7 bases at J, with 20 bases in the middle. CDR3: CASTLGWAGGNEQFF. CDR3 DNA sequence: TGTGCCAGCACCCTTGGGTGGGCAGGGGGGAATGAGCAGTTCTTC.

This clonotype was recorded a few times. The chain is built from TRBV20-1 and TRBJ2-7, with D perhaps given as TRBD1 or TRBD2 (5 bases each). CDR3 size: 13 residues. The germline V gene has CDR1 DFQATT and CDR2 SNEGSKA (reference sequence). CDR3 amino acids: CSARWWGNNEQYF. Written as DNA, the CDR3 is TGCAGCGCGAGGTGGTGGGGGAACAACGAGCAGTACTTC.

The J gene is TRBJ1-2, the V gene TRBV7-8, with 9 nucleotides matching TRBD1. Germline CDR1 SGHVS, CDR2 FQNEAQ. The CDR3 totals 14 residues. With 6 bases clipped from V and 4 bases from J, the junction kept 6 bases outside the gene matches. The CDR3 DNA follows: TGTGCCAGCAGTGATGGGGACAGGGTCTATGGCTACACCTTC. The encoded protein is CASSDGDRVYGYTF.

The rearrangement uses TRBV11-2 and TRBJ1-6, with D possibly TRBD1 on 6 matching bases. The CDR3 is 15 amino acids. The V gene lost 5 bases and the J gene lost 13 bases, with 21 bases spanning the gap. CDR1 and CDR2 from the germline V gene are SGHAT and FQNNGV. This CDR3 reads CASSRMRQGMAPLHF. The CDR3 coding sequence is TGTGCCAGCAGCCGGATGCGGCAGGGGATGGCGCCCCTCCACTTT. Variable domain in full (rest from reference TRBV11-2 and TRBJ1-6): EAGVAQSPRYKIIEKRQSVAFWCNPISGHATLYWYQQILGQGPKLLIQFQNNGVVDDSQLPKDRFSAERLKGVDSTLKIQPAKLEDSAVYLCASSRMRQGMAPLHFGNGTRLTVT.